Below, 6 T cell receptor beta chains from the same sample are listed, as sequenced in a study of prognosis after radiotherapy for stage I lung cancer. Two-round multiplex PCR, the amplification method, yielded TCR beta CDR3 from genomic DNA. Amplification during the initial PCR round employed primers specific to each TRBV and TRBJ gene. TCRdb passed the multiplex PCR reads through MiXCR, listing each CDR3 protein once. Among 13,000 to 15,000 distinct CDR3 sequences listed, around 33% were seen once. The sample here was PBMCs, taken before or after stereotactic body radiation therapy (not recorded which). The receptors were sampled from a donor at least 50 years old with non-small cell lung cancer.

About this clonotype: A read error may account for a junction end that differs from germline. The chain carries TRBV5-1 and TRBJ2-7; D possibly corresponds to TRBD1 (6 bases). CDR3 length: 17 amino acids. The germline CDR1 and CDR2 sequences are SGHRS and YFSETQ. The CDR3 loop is CASSSNLGHRDTYEQNF. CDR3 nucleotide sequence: TGCGCCAGCAGCTCAAACCTGGGACACCGTGATACCTACGAGCAGAACTTC.

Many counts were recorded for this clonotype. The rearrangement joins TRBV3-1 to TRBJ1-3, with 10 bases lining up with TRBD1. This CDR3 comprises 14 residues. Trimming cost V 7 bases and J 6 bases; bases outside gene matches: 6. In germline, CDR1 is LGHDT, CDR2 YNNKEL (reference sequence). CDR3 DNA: TGTGCCAGCACCCGACAGGGGGCGGAAAACACCATATATTTT. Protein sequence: CASTRQGAENTIYF. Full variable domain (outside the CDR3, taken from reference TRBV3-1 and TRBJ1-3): DTAVSQTPKYLVTQMGNDKSIKCEQNLGHDTMYWYKQDSKKFLKIMFSYNNKELIINETVPNRFSPKSPDKAHLNLHINSLELGDSAVYFCASTRQGAENTIYFGEGSWLTVV.

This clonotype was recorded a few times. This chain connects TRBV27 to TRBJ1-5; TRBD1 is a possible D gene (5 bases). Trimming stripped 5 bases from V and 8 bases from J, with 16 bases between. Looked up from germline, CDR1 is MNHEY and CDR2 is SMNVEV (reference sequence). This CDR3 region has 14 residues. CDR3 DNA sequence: TGTGCCAGCAGTATCCGCGACTGGGGCGAGCCCCAGCATTTT. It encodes CASSIRDWGEPQHF.

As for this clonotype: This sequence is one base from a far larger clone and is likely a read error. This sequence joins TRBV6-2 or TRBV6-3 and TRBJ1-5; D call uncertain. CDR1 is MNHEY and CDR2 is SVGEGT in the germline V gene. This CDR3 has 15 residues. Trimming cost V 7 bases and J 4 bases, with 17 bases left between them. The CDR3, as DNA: TGTGCCAGCATCCTTTCGGACGGACCGAATCAGCCCCAGCATTTT. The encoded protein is CASILSDGPNQPQHF.

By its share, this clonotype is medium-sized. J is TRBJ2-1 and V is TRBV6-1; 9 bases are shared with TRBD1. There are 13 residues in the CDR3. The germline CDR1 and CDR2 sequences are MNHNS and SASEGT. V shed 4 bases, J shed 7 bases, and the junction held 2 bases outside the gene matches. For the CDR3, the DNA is TGTGCCAGCAGTGCAGACAGGGGGAATGAGCAGTTCTTC. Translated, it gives CASSADRGNEQFF.

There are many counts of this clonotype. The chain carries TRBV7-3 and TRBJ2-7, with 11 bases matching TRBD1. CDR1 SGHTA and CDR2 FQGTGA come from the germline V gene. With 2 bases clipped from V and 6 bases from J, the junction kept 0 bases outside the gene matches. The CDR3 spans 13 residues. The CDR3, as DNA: TGTGCCAGCAGCTTAGGACAGGGGGCCGAGCAGTACTTC. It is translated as CASSLGQGAEQYF.